This T cell receptor beta chain was sequenced in a study of long-term antiretroviral therapy in people with HIV. Study-level points and caveats: HIV repertoires spanned tighter CDR3 length ranges than controls did.

Treatment locations for all participants with HIV were in the United States. This clone was recorded only once. Its antigen is not identified. Sequencing used immunoSEQ v3.0 at survey level. Method: immunoSEQ multiplex PCR; TCRdb's copy keeps in-frame clones and lacks some. The top ten hold around 4.2% of the sample, which has more than 25,000 clones, about 89% seen once. The CDR3 totals 16 residues. V trimming: 5 bases; J trimming: 8 bases; junction bases outside the gene matches: 13. CDR1 and CDR2 (germline): SGHTA, FQGNSA. The sequence derives from a young man with HIV. J is TRBJ1-4 and V is TRBV7-2, with 8 bases lining up with TRBD1. This sample comprised unsorted PBMCs, obtained 3.1 years after starting antiretroviral therapy. DNA of the CDR3: TGTGCCAGCAGCCCCCAGGCGCAGGGGGCACGAGAAAAACTGTTTTTT. It specifies CASSPQAQGAREKLFF.